The 28 T cell receptor beta chains given below trace back to one sample, sequenced in a study of regulatory T cells in long-lasting Graves disease. Regarding time point: newly diagnosed GD, antithyroid drugs for less than 3 months. Isolated PBMC RNA provided the starting material for the TCR library. Building of the TCR beta libraries involved iRepertoire HTBI primers and Arm-PCR of CDR3 regions. MiXCR was run by TCRdb on the multiplex PCR reads, yielding one entry per CDR3 protein. The repertoire includes roughly 560,000 distinct CDR3 sequences, around 16% of them detected once, and just under 25% sits in the top ten. These records were also assigned to another study, of T cells in Graves' hyperthyroidism and ophthalmopathy.

This specimen was peripheral blood mononuclear cells (PBMCs), taken at new diagnosis, from a patient treated with antithyroid drugs. The receptors come from a woman aged 40 to 65 with Graves disease.

The gene calls are TRBV12-5 and TRBJ2-3; D might be TRBD2 (7 bases). The CDR3 runs to 17 residues. Germline V lookup: CDR1 LGHNT, CDR2 FRNRAP. The V end lost 2 bases, the J end lost 4 bases, and 19 bases lay between the germline ends. CDR3 DNA: TGTGCTAGTGGTTTGCCGTACCGGGGGGCTGGTCCAGATACGCAGTATTTT. Amino acid sequence: CASGLPYRGAGPDTQYF. The full variable domain, its missing parts supplied by reference TRBV12-5 and TRBJ2-3, is DARVTQTPRHKVTEMGQEVTMRCQPILGHNTVFWYRQTMMQGLELLAYFRNRAPLDDSGMPKDRFSAEMPDATLATLKIQPSEPRDSAVYFCASGLPYRGAGPDTQYFGPGTRLTVL.

Ten or more counts support this clonotype. The chain combines TRBV5-1 with TRBJ1-1, with D unresolved. The V gene's germline CDR1 is SGHRS and CDR2 YFSETQ. This CDR3 spans 15 amino acids. Trimming left V 1 base short and J 1 base short, with 11 bases between. The CDR3 sequence is CASSLSYGPNTEAFF. CDR3 sequence (DNA): TGCGCCAGCAGCTTGAGTTATGGGCCGAACACTGAAGCTTTCTTT.

The table lists this clonotype with a few counts. The chain has TRBV6-2 or TRBV6-3 and TRBJ1-2, with D possibly matching TRBD1 (6 bases). The CDR3 runs 13 residues. The germline V gene has CDR1 MNHEY and CDR2 SVGEGT. Trimming cost V 1 base and J 7 bases, with 10 bases left between them. CDR3 DNA: TGTGCCAGCAGTTACTACAGGGACTCTGGCTACACCTTC. It is translated as CASSYYRDSGYTF.

This clonotype showed up many times. The V call is TRBV12-5, the J call TRBJ2-2; 11 bases agree with TRBD2. The ends lost 4 bases at V and 5 bases at J; junction bases unmatched: 3. CDR1 LGHNT and CDR2 FRNRAP come from the germline V gene. The CDR3 spans 15 residues. CDR3 region: CASGWPSGGTGELFF. The CDR3 DNA sequence: TGTGCTAGTGGTTGGCCTAGCGGGGGGACCGGGGAGCTGTTTTTT.

This clonotype was counted a few times. A junction end diverges from the germline sequence, so it may reflect a read error. The V gene is TRBV4-1, the J gene TRBJ1-2; D may be TRBD1 (6 bases). From germline, CDR1 is MGHRA and CDR2 YSYEKL. This CDR3 is 13 amino acids long. For the CDR3, the DNA is TGCGCCAGCAGCCAAGTAATCGGAGGGGGGATAGGCTTC. It translates to CASSQVIGGGIGF.

There are many counts of this clonotype. The rearrangement links TRBV11-1 to TRBJ1-1, with TRBD1 matching 10 bases. Germline V gives CDR1 SGHAT, CDR2 FQDESV (reference sequence). J gave up 5 bases and V 6 bases, and 9 bases lay outside the gene matches. This CDR3 region has 15 residues. DNA for the CDR3: TGTGCCAGCAGTTTATCCGGGACAGGGGCGACTGAAGCTTTCTTT. Amino acid sequence: CASSLSGTGATEAFF. The full variable domain, its missing parts supplied by reference TRBV11-1 and TRBJ1-1, is EAEVAQSPRYKITEKSQAVAFWCDPISGHATLYWYRQILGQGPELLVQFQDESVVDDSQLPKDRFSAERLKGVDSTLKIQPAELGDSAMYLCASSLSGTGATEAFFGQGTRLTVV.

DNA for the CDR3: TGTGCCAGCAGCTTGGCTGACAGGGATCAGCCCCAGCATTTT. Residues: CASSLADRDQPQHF. V usage is TRBV5-5 and J usage is TRBJ1-5; 7 bases match TRBD1. Germline CDR1 is SGHKS and CDR2 is YYEKEE (reference sequence). This CDR3 spans 14 amino acids. The V gene end was trimmed by 0 bases and the J gene end by 5 bases; junction bases not matched to a gene: 2.

This clonotype was seen many times. The genes are TRBV28 and TRBJ2-5, with 12 positions matching TRBD1. In germline, CDR1 is MDHEN, CDR2 SYDVKM. With 5 bases clipped from V and 6 bases from J, the junction kept 19 bases outside the gene matches. The CDR3 has 19 residues. Here the CDR3 reads CASSIPGQGARSERKTQYF. As DNA, the CDR3 is TGTGCCAGCAGTATACCGGGACAGGGGGCTAGGAGTGAAAGAAAGACCCAGTACTTC.

This clonotype was detected many times. The rearrangement joins TRBV28 to TRBJ1-3; 10 positions match TRBD1. This CDR3 is built from 16 residues. V lost 1 base, J lost 2 bases, and 2 bases stayed unmatched. Per the germline V gene, CDR1 is MDHEN and CDR2 is SYDVKM. CDR3 coding DNA: TGTGCCAGCAGTTTATTCGGGACAGGGGCTGGAAACACCATATATTTT. It translates to CASSLFGTGAGNTIYF.

This clonotype was seen ten or more times. The chain is built from TRBV2 and TRBJ1-2, with TRBD1 identical over 8 bases. V trimming: 3 bases; J trimming: 3 bases; junction bases outside the gene matches: 3. The germline V gene has CDR1 SNHLY and CDR2 FYNNEI. CDR3 length: 14 amino acids. The CDR3 sequence: CASSDRQGYYGYTF. CDR3 bases: TGTGCCAGCAGTGATCGACAGGGGTACTATGGCTACACCTTC.

In its sample, this clonotype was seen a few times. The J gene is TRBJ2-2, the V gene TRBV20-1; tentatively, D is TRBD1 (5 bases). Germline loops: CDR1 DFQATT, CDR2 SNEGSKA (reference sequence). This CDR3 region has 16 residues. V was trimmed by 3 bases and J by 0 bases, leaving 14 bases between them. In nucleotides, the CDR3 is TGCAGTGCTAGGGATCCCAGGGAAGCGAACACCGGGGAGCTGTTTTTT. Amino acids: CSARDPREANTGELFF.

This clonotype was recorded only once. A much larger clone lies a single base off, so this may be a read error. The chain employs TRBV3-1 and TRBJ2-1, with D maybe TRBD1 (7 bases). The tail of the sequence fits TRBJ2-5 better, so the J call may be wrong. This CDR3 has 16 residues. The germline gives CDR1 LGHDT, CDR2 YNNKEL (reference sequence). The CDR3 sequence is CASSPEGRGVGETQYF. In nucleotides, the CDR3 is TGTGCCAGCAGCCCGGAGGGCAGGGGGGTCGGAGAGACCCAGTACTTC.

V usage is TRBV20-1 and J usage is TRBJ2-7; D might be TRBD1 or TRBD2, each matching 5 bases. Germline lookup yields CDR1 DFQATT and CDR2 SNEGSKA (reference sequence). Trimming stripped 3 bases from V and 13 bases from J, with 16 bases between. The CDR3 has 11 amino acids. CDR3 region: CSASGRDDSYF. In nucleotides, the CDR3 is TGCAGTGCTAGTGGCCGGGACGACTCCTACTTC.

This clonotype showed up just a few times. The chain is built from TRBV10-3 and TRBJ1-2; D perhaps matches TRBD1 (6 bases). Germline CDR1 and CDR2: ENHRY and SYGVKD. V was cut by 2 bases and J by 3 bases, with 10 bases left in between. The CDR3 is made up of 14 amino acids. CDR3 bases: TGTGCCATCAGTGAGGGGACACTCTACTATGGCTACACCTTC. This sequence encodes CAISEGTLYYGYTF.

This clonotype came up many times. The CDR3 spells CASSHTGRDKVGNEQFF. The CDR3 nucleotides read TGTGCCAGCAGCCACACAGGACGGGATAAGGTGGGGAATGAGCAGTTCTTC. The rearrangement links TRBV3-1 to TRBJ2-1; D possibly uses TRBD1 or TRBD2 (5 bases each). The germline CDR1 and CDR2 sequences are LGHDT and YNNKEL (reference sequence). This CDR3 has 17 amino acids. With 3 bases removed from V and 7 bases from J, the gap between germline ends came to 22 bases.

In this sample, this clonotype turned up many times. V gene TRBV6-1 combines with J gene TRBJ1-5; tentatively, D is TRBD1 (5 bases). The CDR3 runs to 15 residues. V gave up 6 bases and J gave up 3 bases, with 15 bases separating them. CDR1 is MNHNS and CDR2 is SASEGT in the germline V gene. In DNA form, the CDR3 reads TGTGCCAGCAGGGGCTTCCGGGACCTCAATCAGCCCCAGCATTTT. It specifies CASRGFRDLNQPQHF.

This clonotype was recorded once. A much bigger clone sits one base away, suggesting this may be a read error. This chain connects TRBV5-5 to TRBJ2-7; maybe TRBD2 (6 bases). Germline V gene data show CDR1 as SGHKS and CDR2 as YYEKEE (reference sequence). The V end was cut by 0 bases, the J end by 5 bases, with 12 bases between. This CDR3 comprises 14 residues. This chain's CDR3 is CASSLELPGDEQYF. The DNA of the CDR3 is TGTGCCAGCAGCTTGGAGCTACCGGGGGACGAGCAGTACTTC.

V usage is TRBV24-1 and J usage is TRBJ2-2, with 9 bases lining up with TRBD1. Per germline, CDR1 KGHDR and CDR2 SFDVKD. V lost 10 bases and J lost 6; bases outside the gene matches: 17. The CDR3 is 17 amino acids. CDR3 in amino acids: CATSQPPGQGLSGELFF. The CDR3 DNA follows: TGTGCCACGAGTCAGCCACCGGGACAGGGCTTATCCGGGGAGCTGTTTTTT.

This clonotype was picked up many times. V and J are TRBV30 and TRBJ2-3, with no clear D. V lost 0 bases and J lost 4, with 5 bases in between. The CDR3 has 12 amino acids. Germline V gene lookup returns CDR1 GTSNPN and CDR2 SVGIG (reference sequence). The CDR3 DNA follows: TGTGCCTGGAGTGTACTGCCAGATACGCAGTATTTT. Its translation: CAWSVLPDTQYF.

The sample holds many counts of this clonotype. The chain carries TRBV2 and TRBJ1-2; possibly TRBD1 for D (6 bases). This CDR3 is 12 amino acids long. Looked up from germline, CDR1 is SNHLY and CDR2 is FYNNEI. Trimming took off 6 bases at V and 4 bases at J, with 9 bases between the two ends. The CDR3 loop reads CASSAGAYGYTF. DNA for the CDR3: TGTGCCAGCAGCGCAGGGGCCTATGGCTACACCTTC.

Ten or more counts support this clonotype. This chain links TRBV5-1 with TRBJ1-1; 9 bases align to TRBD1. CDR1 SGHRS and CDR2 YFSETQ come from the germline V gene. Unmatched junction bases numbered 9, after V lost 4 bases and J lost 8 bases. There are 14 residues in the CDR3. CDR3 in DNA: TGCGCCAGCAGCGACGGACAGGGGAGTGCGGAAGCTTTCTTT. It codes for CASSDGQGSAEAFF.

This clonotype has a count of ten or more. The chain recombines TRBV7-3 with TRBJ1-1, with 9 bases aligning to TRBD1. In germline, CDR1 is SGHTA, CDR2 FQGTGA. Unmatched junction bases numbered 7, after V lost 5 bases and J lost 6 bases. The CDR3 consists of 14 residues. In DNA, the CDR3 is TGTGCCAGCAGCCCCACAGGGGGCTCCTCTGAAGCTTTCTTT. It yields the protein CASSPTGGSSEAFF.

The chain joins TRBV19 to TRBJ1-1; D unclear. The V end lost 4 bases, the J end lost 4 bases, and 13 bases lay between the germline ends. Looked up from germline, CDR1 is LNHDA and CDR2 is SQIVND (reference sequence). The CDR3 is made up of 14 amino acids. CDR3 loop: CASSTGGRGTEAFF. For the CDR3, the DNA is TGTGCCAGTAGTACGGGAGGGCGGGGCACTGAAGCTTTCTTT. The variable domain in full, with the rest retrieved from reference TRBV19 and TRBJ1-1, is DGGITQSPKYLFRKEGQNVTLSCEQNLNHDAMYWYRQDPGQGLRLIYYSQIVNDFQKGDIAEGYSVSREKKESFPLTVTSAQKNPTAFYLCASSTGGRGTEAFFGQGTRLTVV.

Ten or more counts support this clonotype. The chain recombines TRBV4-1 with TRBJ2-5, with 12 bases that match TRBD1. V shed 4 bases and J 4 bases; nucleotides not matched to a gene: 4. The CDR3 sequence is 15 residues long. The germline CDR1 and CDR2 sequences are MGHRA and YSYEKL. In DNA, the CDR3 is TGCGCCAGCAGCCGGGGGACAGGGGGCTCAGAGACCCAGTACTTC. Its translation: CASSRGTGGSETQYF.

This clonotype was seen only a few times. V gene TRBV30 combines with J gene TRBJ1-1; D gene unclear. Germline V gene sequence: CDR1 GTSNPN, CDR2 SVGIG (reference sequence). V dropped 3 bases and J dropped 5 bases, with 4 bases sitting between them. The CDR3 extends over 10 amino acids. CDR3 DNA sequence: TGTGCCTGGAGCAAAACTGAAGCTTTCTTT. It translates to CAWSKTEAFF.

This clonotype has a handful of counts. The V call is TRBV18, the J call TRBJ2-7, with a possible D match to TRBD1 (6 bases). V shed 0 bases and J shed 1 base, with 16 bases lying between them. CDR3 size: 17 residues. Germline V gives CDR1 KGHSH, CDR2 LQKENI. This CDR3 reads CASSPPVGTGISYEQYF. Here the CDR3 DNA reads TGTGCCAGCTCACCACCTGTGGGAACAGGGATTTCCTACGAGCAGTACTTC. Combining the CDR3 with reference TRBV18 and TRBJ2-7 gives the whole variable domain NAGVMQNPRHLVRRRGQEARLRCSPMKGHSHVYWYRQLPEEGLKFMVYLQKENIIDESGMPKERFSAEFPKEGPSILRIQQVVRGDSAAYFCASSPPVGTGISYEQYFGPGTRLTVT.

About this clonotype: It may be a read error: a sequence one base away is much more abundant. The chain recombines TRBV28 with TRBJ1-2; 7 nucleotides agree with TRBD1. The germline gives CDR1 MDHEN, CDR2 SYDVKM. CDR3 length equals 13 residues. With 7 bases clipped from V and 9 bases from J, the junction kept 11 bases outside the gene matches. CDR3 loop: CASISGGEASYTF. The CDR3 DNA reads as TGTGCCAGCATCTCAGGGGGGGAGGCTAGCTACACCTTC.

The chain's CDR3 is CSVLGGGTGLGEQYF. In nucleotides, the CDR3 is TGCAGCGTTCTGGGCGGGGGGACAGGACTCGGCGAGCAGTACTTC. The chain employs TRBV29-1 and TRBJ2-7, with D perhaps TRBD1 or TRBD2 (8 bases each). With 5 bases removed from V and 6 bases from J, the gap between germline ends came to 23 bases. CDR1 is SQVTM and CDR2 is ANQGSEA in the germline V gene. The CDR3 consists of 15 residues.